One sample yielded the 9 T cell receptor beta chains listed below, sequenced in a study of shared clonotypes between healthy human individuals. Data came from immunoSEQ multiplex PCR; TCRdb stores just in-frame clones and leaves some out. Of about a million clones in the sample, 60% to 85% were seen once. Material: memory CD4+ T cells from PBMCs. As to subset: CD45RA-negative fraction. All receptors come from a man aged 18 to 29 in good health. Some clones in this sample may be carry-over from other donors' samples.

The chain employs TRBV27 and TRBJ2-3; D remains ambiguous. The V end lost 5 bases, the J end lost 0 bases, and 3 bases lay between the germline ends. The germline V gene has CDR1 MNHEY and CDR2 SMNVEV (reference sequence). CDR3 length: 12 residues. The CDR3 DNA sequence: TGTGCCAGCAGTGAGAGCACAGATACGCAGTATTTT. Encoded protein: CASSESTDTQYF.

This clone was picked up a small number of times. The chain is built from TRBV4-2 and TRBJ2-5; possibly TRBD1 or TRBD2 for D (7 bases each). V lost 7 bases to trimming and J lost 3 bases, with 15 bases between them. Germline values: CDR1 LGHNA, CDR2 YNFKEQ. CDR3 size: 14 residues. For the CDR3, the DNA is TGTGCCAGCAACCCGACAGGGAGGGAAGAGACCCAGTACTTC. Translating gives CASNPTGREETQYF.

This clone appeared once. This sequence joins TRBV28 and TRBJ2-7; possibly TRBD1 for D (5 bases). The CDR3 loop spans 15 amino acids. From germline, CDR1 is MDHEN and CDR2 SYDVKM. Trimming took 2 bases from V and 2 from J, leaving 13 bases between them. The CDR3: CASSLGAVLAYEQYF. In DNA, the CDR3 is TGTGCCAGCAGTTTAGGGGCAGTTTTGGCCTACGAGCAGTACTTC.

The chain joins TRBV5-1 to TRBJ2-5; D tentatively reads TRBD1 or TRBD2 (5 bases each). The CDR3 contains 14 residues. The germline V gene encodes CDR1 SGHRS and CDR2 YFSETQ. V lost 7 bases to trimming and J lost 5 bases, with 18 bases between them. The CDR3 nucleotides are TGCGCCAGCCAGGTGATGGACGGGGCGGAGACCCAGTACTTC. Translating gives CASQVMDGAETQYF. Variable domain in full (rest from reference TRBV5-1 and TRBJ2-5): KAGVTQTPRYLIKTRGQQVTLSCSPISGHRSVSWYQQTPGQGLQFLFEYFSETQRNKGNFPGRFSGRQFSNSRSEMNVSTLELGDSALYLCASQVMDGAETQYFGPGTRLLVL.

The V and J genes are TRBV27 and TRBJ2-3; 12 bases are a match to TRBD2. The CDR3 has 18 amino acids. V was pared by 1 base and J by 1 base, with 6 bases of the junction left unmatched. The germline V gene has CDR1 MNHEY and CDR2 SMNVEV (reference sequence). In DNA form, the CDR3 reads TGTGCCAGCAGTTTATTTGGGCTAGCGGGAGGGGGCACAGATACGCAGTATTTT. It translates to CASSLFGLAGGGTDTQYF.

The chain uses TRBV7-8 and TRBJ1-3; D call uncertain. V was shortened by 1 base and J by 1 base, with 8 bases between the two germline ends. The germline gives CDR1 SGHVS, CDR2 FQNEAQ. The CDR3 consists of 15 residues. CDR3 sequence (DNA): TGTGCCAGCAGCTTAGAACAGAGTTCTGGAAACACCATATATTTT. The encoded protein is CASSLEQSSGNTIYF. Combining the CDR3 with reference TRBV7-8 and TRBJ1-3 gives the whole variable domain GAGVSQSPRYKVAKRGQDVALRCDPISGHVSLFWYQQALGQGPEFLTYFQNEAQLDKSGLPSDRFFAERPEGSVSTLKIQRTQQEDSAVYLCASSLEQSSGNTIYFGEGSWLTVV.

In regard to this clone: Being one base from a much bigger clone, this may be a read error. V is TRBV7-8 and J is TRBJ1-1; D unresolved. The ends were cut back, 1 base at V and 1 base at J, with 4 bases in the middle. This CDR3 contains 13 residues. Germline-derived CDR1 and CDR2 are SGHVS and FQNEAQ. CDR3 in amino acids: CASSLVGNTEAFF. CDR3 nucleotide sequence: TGTGCCAGCAGCTTAGTGGGGAACACTGAAGCTTTCTTT.

This clone came up once. This sequence joins TRBV7-9 and TRBJ1-1; D ambiguous. V shed 5 bases and J shed 0 bases, with 16 bases lying between them. The CDR3 sequence is 16 residues long. Germline V CDR1 and CDR2: SEHNR, FQNEAQ (reference sequence). CDR3 sequence: CASSPPSGFLNTEAFF. CDR3 in DNA: TGTGCCAGCAGCCCCCCATCGGGGTTCTTGAACACTGAAGCTTTCTTT.

The chain joins TRBV15 to TRBJ1-5, with TRBD1 identical over 8 bases. Germline loops: CDR1 LNHNV, CDR2 YYDKDF (reference sequence). The CDR3 has 16 amino acids. V was clipped by 3 bases and J by 7 bases; unmatched bases: 11. The CDR3 here is CATSSLDRGLAQPQHF. The CDR3 DNA follows: TGTGCCACCAGCAGCCTCGACAGGGGCCTCGCGCAGCCCCAGCATTTT.